The rows below give T cell receptor beta chains drawn from one sample of a study of T cell repertoires in cytomegalovirus infection. TCRdb ran MiXCR on the reads and lists one entry per CDR3 protein. This table has approximately 630,000 distinct CDR3 sequences, roughly a quarter appearing once. The sample consisted of CD8+ T cells from PBMCs. These receptors originate from a human donor in good health (CMV status not recorded). Some clones in this sample may be carry-over from other donors' samples. Both conserved end residues are trimmed from each CDR3.

j_gene	v_gene	CDR3aa
TRBJ2-2	TRBV27	ASSFIPPGELF
TRBJ2-2	TRBV7-2	ASSWEWSATGELF
TRBJ2-3	TRBV2	ASRWKGLATDTQY
TRBJ2-2	TRBV20-1	SARGEEGSGELF
TRBJ1-6	TRBV28	ASSLSDGLNSPLH
TRBJ1-2	TRBV28	ASSLIEAGTYGYT
TRBJ1-1	TRBV7-2	ASSSRAMNTEAF
TRBJ1-1	TRBV20-1	SARDRALISANTEAF
TRBJ2-1	TRBV7-9	ASSSWTSGGIDEQF
TRBJ1-1	TRBV7-2	ASSLTGGYTEAF
TRBJ2-2	TRBV4-1	ASSQHDRVNTGELF
TRBJ2-1	TRBV3-1	ASSQGLAGVQF
TRBJ2-3	TRBV7-2	ASSPSGGGADTQY
TRBJ1-2	TRBV29-1	SVEDPGDNYGCT
TRBJ1-1	TRBV6-6	ASNLGGGATEAF
TRBJ2-1	TRBV7-9	ASTELVITGGPYNEQF
TRBJ2-5	TRBV5-6	ASSLAWGRETQY
TRBJ2-4	TRBV6-2/TRBV6-3	ASNYAGGLNIQY
TRBJ1-5	TRBV5-1	ASSPDSFPPQH
TRBJ2-3	TRBV2	ASRTRGRSTDTQY
TRBJ2-1	TRBV7-2	ASTLREYEDEQF
TRBJ1-2	TRBV9	ASSVATEGFDGYT
TRBJ1-1	TRBV7-9	ASSLDQGGGHTEAF
TRBJ1-1	TRBV6-4	ASSERQNTEAF
TRBJ1-5	TRBV20-1	SARGTSLQESNQPQH
TRBJ1-2	TRBV24-1	ATSDRDRFGYT
TRBJ2-2	TRBV6-2/TRBV6-3	VSSTGTGGANTGELF
TRBJ1-1	TRBV11-2	ASSSERILAGYQQNTEAF
TRBJ2-4	TRBV4-1	ASSQDRAGARPQY
TRBJ2-3	TRBV5-1	ASSSRGGDRTDTQY
TRBJ1-2	TRBV7-2	ASTFPVDRRGYT
TRBJ2-7	TRBV6-5	ASSLKAGFYEQY
TRBJ2-2	TRBV15	ATSRDARDYTGELF
TRBJ2-1	TRBV27	ASSFGGQGLEQF
TRBJ2-5	TRBV6-1	ASSPSGGTQETQY
TRBJ2-5	TRBV7-9	ASSHSGGAPRETQY
TRBJ2-3	TRBV6-2/TRBV6-3	ASSDHLGSADTQY
TRBJ1-2	TRBV6-5	ASSYVLGVGNYGYT
TRBJ1-1	TRBV5-1	ASSLAKGTEAF
TRBJ1-1	TRBV11-2	ASSPWVRNTEAF
TRBJ2-2	TRBV20-1	SARGTGTPINTGELF
TRBJ2-5	TRBV20-1	SARDMEQGPGETQY
TRBJ2-2	TRBV4-1	ASSLISQTGGAGELF
TRBJ1-4	TRBV9	ASSQTGNTNEKLF
TRBJ2-1	TRBV27	ASSYTWGGPSSYNEQF
TRBJ2-7	TRBV10-3	AISESAGGEYYEQY
TRBJ2-3	TRBV20-1	SARDTAGADTQY
TRBJ2-1	TRBV20-1	SARDGKLAVNEQF
TRBJ1-1	TRBV15	ATTTPPSEAF
TRBJ2-2	TRBV29-1	SVEVGELF
TRBJ1-1	TRBV28	ASTDRDRGLNTEAF
TRBJ2-7	TRBV19	ASSIGKDGKI
TRBJ2-6	TRBV6-2/TRBV6-3	ASSKLGGANVLT